This entry concerns a single TCR beta chain. Its antigen is not identified. Treatment of the sample: approximately 9-day PBMC culture with coronavirus spike peptide pools or control peptides (ViraFEST assay). ViraFEST grew antigen-specific T cells using peptide pools, then sequenced TCRs. This sample was taken from a study of vaccination and CD4 T cells after COVID-19. Study-level background: The study collected post-vaccine samples a median about 72 days after dose two, with a range of 14 to 241. Each of the control cultures got a CEFX pool, an HIV-1 Nef pool, or no peptide.

At the Johns Hopkins FTIC core, DNA taken from cultured CD4+ T cells was sequenced by way of the Oncomine TCR Beta short-read assay. TCRdb passed the PCR reads through MiXCR, listing each CDR3 protein once. This sample yields about 12,000 distinct CDR3 sequences, of which 74% are seen a single time; roughly 8% belongs to the top ten. J lost 12 bases, V lost 5 bases, and 11 bases had no gene match. There are 15 residues in the CDR3. Germline V CDR1 and CDR2: SGHNT, YENEEA. The sequencing here drew on CD4+ T cells from blood, cultured in vitro, taken after SARS-CoV-2 vaccination. The gene calls are TRBV11-3 and TRBJ2-3, with 13 positions matching TRBD2. The TCR was taken from a human donor who received a COVID-19 vaccine. CDR3 residues: CASSPKRLAGGPQYF. CDR3 in DNA: TGTGCCAGCAGCCCAAAGCGACTAGCGGGGGGCCCACAGTATTTT.